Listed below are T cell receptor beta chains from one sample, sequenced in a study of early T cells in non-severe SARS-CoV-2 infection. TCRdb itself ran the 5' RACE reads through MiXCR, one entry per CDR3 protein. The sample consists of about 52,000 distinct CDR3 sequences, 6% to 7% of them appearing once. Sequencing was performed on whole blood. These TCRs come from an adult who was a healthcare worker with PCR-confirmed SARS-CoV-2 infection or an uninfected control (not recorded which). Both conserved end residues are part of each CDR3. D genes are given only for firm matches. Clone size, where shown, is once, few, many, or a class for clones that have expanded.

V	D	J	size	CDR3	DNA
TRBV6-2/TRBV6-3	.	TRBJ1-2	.	CASSYSGGSYTF	TGTGCCAGCAGTTACTCTGGGGGAAGCTACACCTTC
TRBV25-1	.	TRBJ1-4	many	CASSEGNPNEKLFF	TGTGCCAGCAGTGAGGGCAATCCTAATGAAAAACTGTTTTTT
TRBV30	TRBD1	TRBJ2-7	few	CAWSRDGTGVEQYF	TGTGCCTGGAGCCGGGACGGGACAGGGGTCGAGCAGTACTTC
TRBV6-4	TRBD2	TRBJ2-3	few	CASSDSYESGGVNTQYF	TGTGCCAGCAGTGACTCATATGAGAGCGGGGGTGTAAATACGCAGTATTTT
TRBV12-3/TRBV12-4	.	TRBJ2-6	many	CASRQVPGANVLTF	TGTGCCAGCAGACAGGTTCCTGGGGCCAACGTCCTGACTTTC
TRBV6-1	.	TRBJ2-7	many	CASFTGQLYEQYF	TGTGCCAGCTTCACGGGACAACTCTACGAGCAGTACTTC
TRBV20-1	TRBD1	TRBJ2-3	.	CSANTNRGRTDTQYF	TGCAGTGCTAACACCAACAGGGGCCGCACAGATACGCAGTATTTT
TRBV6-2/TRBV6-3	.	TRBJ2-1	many	CASRPLGASTNNEQFF	TGTGCCAGCAGACCCTTAGGAGCATCAACAAATAATGAGCAGTTCTTC
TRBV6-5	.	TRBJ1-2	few	CASSFAGQRDGYTF	TGTGCCAGCAGTTTCGCCGGACAGCGAGATGGCTACACCTTC
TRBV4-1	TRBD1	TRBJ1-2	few	CASSQVGTGEGYTF	TGCGCCAGCAGCCAAGTAGGGACAGGGGAAGGCTACACCTTC
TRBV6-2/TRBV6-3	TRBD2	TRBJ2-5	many	CASTQAGGQETQYF	TGTGCCAGCACTCAAGCGGGGGGGCAAGAGACCCAGTACTTC
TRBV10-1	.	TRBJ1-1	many	CASKAGRNTEAFF	TGCGCCAGCAAGGCAGGAAGAAACACTGAAGCTTTCTTT
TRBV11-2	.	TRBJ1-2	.	CASSLGGTGVMGGYTF	TGTGCCAGCAGCTTAGGAGGGACTGGGGTAATGGGTGGCTACACCTTC
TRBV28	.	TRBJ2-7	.	CASSLLAETKNPYEQYF	TGTGCCAGCAGTTTATTAGCAGAGACAAAAAACCCCTACGAGCAGTACTTC
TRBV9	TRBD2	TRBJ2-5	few	CASSGGAGVQETQYF	TGTGCCAGCAGCGGGGGAGCGGGGGTACAAGAGACCCAGTACTTC
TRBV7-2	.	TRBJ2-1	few	CASSPRRAYNEQFF	TGTGCCAGCAGCCCCCGTCGCGCCTACAATGAGCAGTTCTTC
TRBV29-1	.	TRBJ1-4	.	CSVTRDEYEKLFF	TGCAGCGTGACCCGGGACGAATATGAAAAACTGTTTTTT
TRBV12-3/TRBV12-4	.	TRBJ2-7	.	CASSSGNYEQYF	TGTGCCAGCAGTTCCGGTAATTACGAGCAGTACTTC
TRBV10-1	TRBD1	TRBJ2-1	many	CASSVRTGGNNEQFF	TGCGCCAGCAGCGTACGGACAGGGGGCAACAATGAGCAGTTCTTC
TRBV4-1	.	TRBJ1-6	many	CANSQVLDRRQSSYNSPLHF	TGCGCCAACAGCCAAGTCCTGGACCGCCGGCAGAGCTCCTATAATTCACCCCTCCACTTT
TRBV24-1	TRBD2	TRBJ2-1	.	CAARSASGLEQFF	TGTGCCGCAAGAAGTGCTAGCGGTCTTGAGCAGTTCTTC
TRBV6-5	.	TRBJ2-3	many	CASSYGQTYTDTQYF	TGTGCCAGCAGTTACGGACAGACATACACAGATACGCAGTATTTT